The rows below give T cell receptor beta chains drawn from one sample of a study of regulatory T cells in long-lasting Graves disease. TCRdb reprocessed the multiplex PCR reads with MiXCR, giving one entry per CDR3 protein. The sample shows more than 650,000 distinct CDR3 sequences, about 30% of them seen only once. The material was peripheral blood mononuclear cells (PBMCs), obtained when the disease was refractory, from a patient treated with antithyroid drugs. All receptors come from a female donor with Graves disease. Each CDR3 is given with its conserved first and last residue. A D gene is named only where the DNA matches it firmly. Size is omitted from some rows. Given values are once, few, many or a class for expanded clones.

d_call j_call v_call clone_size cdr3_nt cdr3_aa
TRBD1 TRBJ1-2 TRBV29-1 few TGCAGCGTTGTAGACGGGACAGGGGACTATGGCTACACCTTC CSVVDGTGDYGYTF
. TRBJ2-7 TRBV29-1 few TGCAGCGTCAAGGACAGCGCCTACGAGCAGTACTTC CSVKDSAYEQYF
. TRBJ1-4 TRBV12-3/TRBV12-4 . TGTGCCACTATGAGGGGGGTGCTTAATGAAAAACTGTTTTTT CATMRGVLNEKLFF
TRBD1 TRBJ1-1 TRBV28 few TGTGCCAGCAGTCCGCGGAAGGACAGGGGGGACATGAACACTGAAGCTTTCTTT CASSPRKDRGDMNTEAFF
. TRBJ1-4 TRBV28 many TGTGCCAGCAGTTCCCTTACTGCAACTAATGAAAAACTGTTTTTT CASSSLTATNEKLFF
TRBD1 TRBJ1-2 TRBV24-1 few TGTGCCACCAGTGATTGGGACAGGGGGCGTGTTGGCTACACCTTC CATSDWDRGRVGYTF
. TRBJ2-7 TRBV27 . TGTGCCAGCAGTTACCGGGAGACCTACGAGCAGTACTTC CASSYRETYEQYF
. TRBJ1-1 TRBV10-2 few TGCGCCAGCAGTCCGGGACTACTTACCTTTGAAGCTTTCTTT CASSPGLLTFEAFF
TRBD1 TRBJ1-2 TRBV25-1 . TGTGCCAGCAGTGATTACGACAGGGGGCGAGGGAATGGCTACACCTTC CASSDYDRGRGNGYTF
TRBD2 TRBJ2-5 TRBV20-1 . TGCAGTGCTAGAGGGGGCGGGCCCGGGAGGGAAGGAGAGACCCAGTACTTC CSARGGGPGREGETQYF
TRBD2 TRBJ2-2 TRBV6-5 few TGTGCCAGCAGTTCCGCCGGGACTAGCGGGAGCGGGGAGCTGTTTTTT CASSSAGTSGSGELFF
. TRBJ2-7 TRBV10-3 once TGTGCCATCAGCAGGACAGTCCTTCCCTACGAGCAGTACTTT CAISRTVLPYEQYF
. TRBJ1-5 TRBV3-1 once TGTGCCAGCGGCGGGAGAGGCAATCAGCCCCAGCATTTT CASGGRGNQPQHF
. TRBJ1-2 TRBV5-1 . TGCGCCAGCACCGACCTCTATGGCTACACCTTC CASTDLYGYTF
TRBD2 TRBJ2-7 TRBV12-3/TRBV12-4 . TGTGCCAGTGGACTAGCGGGTCCCTACGAGCAGTACTTC CASGLAGPYEQYF
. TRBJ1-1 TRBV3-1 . TGTGCCAGCAGCCAAGCGGGCGGGGTCGGCGACACTGAAGCTTTCTTT CASSQAGGVGDTEAFF
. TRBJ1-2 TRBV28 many TGTGCCAGCAGTTTATCGCCGGAGTTCTATGGCTACACCTTC CASSLSPEFYGYTF
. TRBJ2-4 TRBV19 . TGTGCCAGTAGTATGCCAGGGAAAACCAAAAACATTCAGTACTTC CASSMPGKTKNIQYF
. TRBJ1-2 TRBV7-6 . TGTGCCAGCAGCTTAGGGGGTGACCTTAACTATGGCTACACCTTC CASSLGGDLNYGYTF
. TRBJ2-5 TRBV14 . TGTGCCAGCAGCCAAGGCCGGAGATGGCAAGAGACCCAGTACTTC CASSQGRRWQETQYF
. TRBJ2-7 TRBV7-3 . TGTGCCAGCAGCTTAGGACCACGGCTACACGAGCAGTACTTC CASSLGPRLHEQYF
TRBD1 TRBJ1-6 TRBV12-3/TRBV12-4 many TGTGCCAGCAGTTTAGGGACAGGGAGGGATTCACCCCTCCACTTT CASSLGTGRDSPLHF
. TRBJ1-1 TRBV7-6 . TGTGCCAGCAGCTCCTCAGGGACGCTGAACACTGAAGCTTTCTTT CASSSSGTLNTEAFF
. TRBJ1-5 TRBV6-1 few TGTGCCAGCAGTCCGGGGCCCGGATGGCGCACGCCCCAGCATTTT CASSPGPGWRTPQHF
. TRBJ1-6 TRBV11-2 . TGTGCCAGCAGCTTAGTGGGGGGGCTACGTTCACCCCTCCACTTT CASSLVGGLRSPLHF
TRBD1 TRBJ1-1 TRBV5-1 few TGCGCCAGCAGCTTGTTGGGGACAGAGAACACTGAAGCTTTCTTT CASSLLGTENTEAFF
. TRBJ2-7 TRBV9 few TGTGCCAGCAGCGTAGGAGGCCTGTGGAACGAGCAGTACTTC CASSVGGLWNEQYF
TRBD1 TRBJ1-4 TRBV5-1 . TGCGCCAGGAGCGGCCTCCCGGGACAGCTGATGATTGGTGATAGGGAACTGTTTTTT CARSGLPGQLMIGDRELFF
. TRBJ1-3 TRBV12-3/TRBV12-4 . TGTGCCAGCAGAGAGTACTCTGGAAACACCATATATTTT CASREYSGNTIYF
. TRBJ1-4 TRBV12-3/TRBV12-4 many TGTGCCAGCAGTTCTAAACCAGGGGAAGCCCTCCGTTTT CASSSKPGEALRF
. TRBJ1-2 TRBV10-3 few TGTGCCATCAGTGAGCTCTATGGCTACACCTTC CAISELYGYTF
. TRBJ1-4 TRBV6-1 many TGTGCCAGCAGTGAGTACGGTAATGAAAAACTGTTTTTT CASSEYGNEKLFF
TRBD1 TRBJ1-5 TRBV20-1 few TGCAGTGCTAGACTCCTCCGAGGGGACAGATCTAGCAATCAGCCCCAGCATTTT CSARLLRGDRSSNQPQHF
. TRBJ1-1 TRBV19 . TGTGCCAGTGGGGAGGGGATGAACACTGAAGCTTTCTTT CASGEGMNTEAFF